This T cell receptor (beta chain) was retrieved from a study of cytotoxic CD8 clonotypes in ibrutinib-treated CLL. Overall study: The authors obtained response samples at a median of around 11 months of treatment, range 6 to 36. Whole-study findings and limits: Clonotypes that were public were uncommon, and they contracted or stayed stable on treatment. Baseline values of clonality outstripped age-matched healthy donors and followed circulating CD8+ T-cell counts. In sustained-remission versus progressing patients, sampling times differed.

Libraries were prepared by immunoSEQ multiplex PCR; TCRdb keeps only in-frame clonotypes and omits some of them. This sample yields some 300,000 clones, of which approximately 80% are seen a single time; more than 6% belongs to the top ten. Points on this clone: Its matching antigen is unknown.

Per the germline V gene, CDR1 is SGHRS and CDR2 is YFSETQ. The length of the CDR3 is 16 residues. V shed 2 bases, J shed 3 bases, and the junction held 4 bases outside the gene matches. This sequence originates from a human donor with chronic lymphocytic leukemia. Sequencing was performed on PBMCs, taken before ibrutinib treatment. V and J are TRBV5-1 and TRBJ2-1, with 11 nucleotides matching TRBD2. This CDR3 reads CASSFRLAGIYNEQFF. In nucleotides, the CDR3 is TGCGCCAGCAGCTTTCGACTAGCGGGGATCTACAATGAGCAGTTCTTC.